These 4 T cell receptor beta chains share one sample of origin, sequenced in a study of control samples from healthy donors and cancer patients. Repertoires were generated with immunoSEQ multiplex PCR, while TCRdb's copy carries only in-frame clones and drops some. The sample lists about 150,000 clones, 88% occurring once. The source material was blood. These receptors were collected from a young man in good health.

V and J are TRBV6-2 or TRBV6-3 and TRBJ2-4; possibly TRBD1 for D (6 bases). This CDR3 is built from 16 residues. Germline CDR1 is MNHEY and CDR2 is SVGEGT. V was clipped by 4 bases and J by 8 bases, with 21 bases between them. CDR3 sequence reads: CASSSGQSFTEDIQYF. Written as DNA, the CDR3 is TGTGCCAGCAGTTCTGGACAGAGCTTTACCGAGGACATTCAGTACTTC.

The rearrangement joins TRBV7-8 to TRBJ2-3, with a possible D match to TRBD1 (5 bases). The CDR3 contains 13 residues. V was clipped by 5 bases and J by 4 bases, with 10 bases between them. Germline lookup yields CDR1 SGHVS and CDR2 FQNEAQ. CDR3: CASSTTRADTQYF. CDR3 in DNA: TGTGCCAGCAGCACGACCAGGGCAGATACGCAGTATTTT.

The J gene is TRBJ1-2, the V gene TRBV6-1, with D hard to call. The CDR3 sequence is 13 residues long. The V gene lost 1 base and the J gene lost 4 bases, with 7 bases spanning the gap. Germline CDR1 reads MNHNS; CDR2 reads SASEGT. DNA for the CDR3: TGTGCCAGCAGTGAAGGTATGGGCTATGGCTACACCTTC. This gives the protein CASSEGMGYGYTF.

The V gene is TRBV13, the J gene TRBJ2-1; 10 bases line up with TRBD2. Per the germline V gene, CDR1 is PRHDT and CDR2 is FYEKMQ (reference sequence). The CDR3 length is 16 residues. V gave up 5 bases and J gave up 6 bases; unmatched junction bases: 10. This CDR3 reads CASSPPGLATSNEQFF. In DNA form, the CDR3 reads TGTGCCAGCAGCCCCCCGGGACTAGCGACCTCCAATGAGCAGTTCTTC.